These T cell receptor beta chains were read from a single sample in a study of blood T cell repertoires in COVID-19. Profiled with immunoSEQ multiplex PCR; TCRdb holds only in-frame clones, not every one. This sample has 300,000 to 450,000 clones; about nine tenths occur once, and the top ten carry under 1.2%. Material for sequencing was PBMCs or T cells enriched from blood (not recorded which). Receptors were obtained from a woman aged 25 to 39 who had been exposed to COVID-19. Both conserved end residues are part of each CDR3. D genes are given only for firm matches. Some rows have no size entry. The others give once, few or many, or a class for an expanded clone.

abundance	v_gene	d_gene	j_gene	CDR3aa	CDR3nt
.	TRBV28	.	TRBJ1-5	CASSNPGNQPQHF	TGTGCCAGCAGCAACCCGGGCAATCAGCCCCAGCATTTT
.	TRBV19	.	TRBJ2-2	CASSIDINTGELFF	TGTGCCAGTAGTATCGACATCAACACCGGGGAGCTGTTTTTT
.	TRBV7-9	TRBD1	TRBJ2-2	CASSLGGDRVVVF	TGTGCCAGCAGCTTAGGAGGAGACAGGGTGGTCGTTTTT
.	TRBV19	TRBD1	TRBJ2-2	CASTRQGMGQGNTGELFF	TGTGCCAGTACCAGGCAAGGAATGGGACAGGGTAACACCGGGGAGCTGTTTTTT
.	TRBV5-1	TRBD1	TRBJ2-6	CASSFLQGARGANVLTF	TGCGCCAGCAGCTTTTTACAGGGGGCGCGCGGGGCCAACGTCCTGACTTTC
.	TRBV3-1/TRBV3-2	.	TRBJ2-5	CASSRILQGQETQYF	TGTGCCAGCAGCCGCATCTTACAGGGACAAGAGACCCAGTACTTC
.	TRBV28	TRBD1	TRBJ1-2	CASSGGQGLFYGYTF	TGTGCCAGCAGTGGGGGACAGGGACTTTTCTATGGCTACACCTTC
.	TRBV28	.	TRBJ1-5	CASSLGAVGQPQHF	TGTGCCAGCAGTTTGGGGGCAGTTGGCCAGCCCCAGCATTTT
.	TRBV4-2	.	TRBJ2-1	CASSQGPLDRLNEQFF	TGTGCCAGCAGCCAAGGACCTCTAGACAGGCTCAATGAGCAGTTCTTC
.	TRBV2	TRBD2	TRBJ2-2	CASSVLAGGGTGELFF	TGTGCCAGCAGTGTTCTAGCGGGAGGGGGCACCGGGGAGCTGTTTTTT
.	TRBV6-5	TRBD1	TRBJ1-2	CASSSPGTGGRGYTF	TGTGCCAGCAGTTCACCCGGGACAGGGGGCAGGGGCTACACCTTC
.	TRBV30	.	TRBJ2-1	CAWSVQVENEQFF	TGTGCCTGGAGTGTACAGGTCGAAAATGAGCAGTTCTTC
.	TRBV18	.	TRBJ2-7	CASSPLIPPEQYF	TGTGCCAGCTCACCTCTTATCCCTCCCGAGCAGTACTTC
.	TRBV6-7	.	TRBJ1-5	CASSYRRQEYSNQPQHF	TGTGCCAGCAGTTACCGAAGACAGGAATATAGCAATCAGCCCCAGCATTTT
.	TRBV6-6	.	TRBJ2-1	CASTPRGQYNEQFF	TGTGCCAGCACGCCTCGTGGGCAGTACAATGAGCAGTTCTTC
.	TRBV3-1/TRBV3-2	TRBD1	TRBJ1-1	CASSQGDRGTEAFF	TGTGCCAGCAGCCAAGGGGACAGAGGAACTGAAGCTTTCTTT
.	TRBV12-3/TRBV12-4	.	TRBJ1-4	CASSLTGFEKLFF	TGTGCCAGCAGTTTAACAGGTTTCGAAAAACTGTTTTTT
.	TRBV9	TRBD2	TRBJ2-1	CASSVAGGGLAGREQFF	TGTGCCAGCAGCGTAGCTGGGGGGGGACTAGCGGGCCGGGAGCAGTTCTTC
.	TRBV18	.	TRBJ2-3	CASSPGREIATDTQYF	TGTGCCAGCTCACCAGGACGGGAGATAGCTACAGATACGCAGTATTTT
.	TRBV27	.	TRBJ1-1	CASRTLDRPKDEAFF	TGTGCCAGCAGGACCCTCGACAGGCCTAAAGATGAAGCTTTCTTT
.	TRBV29-1	TRBD1	TRBJ2-6	CSARQGTNVLTF	TGCAGCGCCCGACAGGGAACCAACGTCCTGACTTTC
.	TRBV3-1/TRBV3-2	.	TRBJ2-7	CASSQDTAALFYEQYF	TGTGCCAGCAGCCAAGATACAGCGGCTCTTTTCTACGAGCAGTACTTC
.	TRBV7-8	.	TRBJ1-5	CASSSNQGLRQPQHF	TGTGCCAGCAGCTCTAATCAGGGGTTAAGGCAGCCCCAGCATTTT
.	TRBV9	TRBD1	TRBJ2-7	CASSVGTGNSYEQYF	TGTGCCAGCAGCGTAGGGACAGGGAACTCCTACGAGCAGTACTTC
.	TRBV30	TRBD1	TRBJ1-4	CAGDRNNEKLFF	TGTGCCGGGGACAGAAATAATGAAAAACTGTTTTTT
.	TRBV15	TRBD2	TRBJ2-1	CATSQTSGRANEQFF	TGTGCCACCAGCCAGACTAGCGGGAGGGCCAATGAGCAGTTCTTC
.	TRBV4-2	.	TRBJ1-6	CASSQDKPDSIPRPYNSPLHF	TGTGCCAGCAGCCAAGATAAACCGGACAGCATACCTCGTCCCTATAATTCACCCCTCCACTTT
few	TRBV7-9	.	TRBJ1-2	CASSLDSYGYTF	TGTGCCAGCAGCTTAGACAGCTATGGCTACACCTTC
few	TRBV28	.	TRBJ1-5	CASSSPGVYSNQPQHF	TGTGCCAGCAGTTCCCCCGGGGTATATAGCAATCAGCCCCAGCATTTT
.	TRBV12-3/TRBV12-4	.	TRBJ2-3	CASSPGRDTQYF	TGTGCCAGCAGCCCCGGTCGGGATACGCAGTATTTT
.	TRBV19	.	TRBJ1-1	CASSPRGHLNTEAFF	TGTGCCAGTAGTCCAAGGGGACACCTAAACACTGAAGCTTTCTTT
.	TRBV24-1	.	TRBJ2-7	CATSGAGSYEQYF	TGTGCCACCAGTGGGGCAGGGTCCTACGAGCAGTACTTC
.	TRBV5-1	.	TRBJ2-7	CASSLEFSYEQYF	TGCGCCAGCAGCTTAGAGTTCTCCTACGAGCAGTACTTC
.	TRBV5-1	.	TRBJ1-5	CASSFYPGSNQPQHF	TGCGCCAGCAGCTTTTACCCAGGGAGCAATCAGCCCCAGCATTTT
.	TRBV5-6	TRBD2	TRBJ2-3	CASSSTGTSRTDTQYF	TGTGCCAGCAGCTCAACCGGGACTAGCCGCACAGATACGCAGTATTTT
.	TRBV11-2	.	TRBJ1-5	CASSSMVHSNQPQHF	TGTGCCAGCAGCTCTATGGTGCATAGCAATCAGCCCCAGCATTTT
.	TRBV28	TRBD1	TRBJ1-5	CASNGTGCDQPQHF	TGTGCCAGCAATGGGACAGGGTGCGATCAGCCCCAGCATTTT
once	TRBV5-5	TRBD1	TRBJ2-7	CASSPGQRAYEQYF	TGTGCCAGCAGCCCGGGACAGAGGGCCTACGAGCAGTACTTC
.	TRBV13	TRBD1	TRBJ1-1	CASTGQGPYSNTEAFF	TGTGCCAGCACCGGACAGGGGCCATACTCGAACACTGAAGCTTTCTTT
.	TRBV27	.	TRBJ2-1	CASRGSGAYIEQFF	TGTGCCTCTCGGGGGAGCGGAGCATACATTGAGCAGTTCTTC
.	TRBV28	.	TRBJ1-1	CASSPLDTLNTEAFF	TGTGCCAGCAGTCCCCTTGACACCCTTAACACTGAAGCTTTCTTT
.	TRBV2	TRBD1	TRBJ1-5	CASSLGQGLNSNQPQHF	TGTGCCAGCAGTTTGGGACAGGGGTTGAATAGCAATCAGCCCCAGCATTTT
.	TRBV5-1	TRBD1	TRBJ1-6	CASSFGGTGSSPLHF	TGCGCCAGCAGCTTTGGCGGGACAGGTTCTTCACCCCTCCACTTT
once	TRBV30	TRBD1	TRBJ1-4	CAWATGAFEKLFF	TGTGCCTGGGCGACAGGGGCCTTTGAAAAACTGTTTTTT
.	TRBV6-5	TRBD1	TRBJ1-5	CASSRRGLSNQPQHF	TGTGCCAGCAGCCGGAGGGGGCTGAGCAATCAGCCCCAGCATTTT
.	TRBV7-2	TRBD1	TRBJ1-2	CASSLVKGADGYTF	TGTGCCAGCAGCTTAGTGAAGGGGGCAGATGGCTACACCTTC
.	TRBV18	.	TRBJ2-7	CASSDSYEQYF	TGTGCCAGCTCAGACAGCTACGAGCAGTACTTC
.	TRBV7-2	.	TRBJ2-1	CASSLYDYPGDEQFF	TGTGCCAGCAGCTTATACGACTACCCAGGTGATGAGCAGTTCTTC
.	TRBV25-1	TRBD2	TRBJ2-7	CASSEFSGGFGQYF	TGTGCCAGCAGTGAATTTAGCGGGGGGTTTGGGCAGTACTTC
.	TRBV27	TRBD1	TRBJ1-1	CASSTPATGGGEAFF	TGTGCCAGCAGTACCCCCGCTACAGGGGGCGGCGAAGCTTTCTTT
.	TRBV24-1	.	TRBJ2-2	CATSGLQGPNTGELFF	TGTGCCACGTCTGGTCTGCAGGGCCCCAACACCGGGGAGCTGTTTTTT
.	TRBV6-2/TRBV6-3	TRBD1	TRBJ1-2	CASSLRQGANYGYTF	TGTGCCAGCAGTTTGAGACAGGGGGCAAACTATGGCTACACCTTC
.	TRBV6-5	.	TRBJ1-1	CASSSQGNTEAFF	TGTGCCAGCAGTTCTCAGGGGAACACTGAAGCTTTCTTT
.	TRBV15	.	TRBJ1-1	CATSRVIQDTEAFF	TGTGCCACCAGCAGAGTAATACAGGACACTGAAGCTTTCTTT
.	TRBV7-7	TRBD2	TRBJ2-5	CASSLHGTSGRETQYF	TGTGCTAGCAGCTTACACGGGACTAGCGGGAGAGAGACCCAGTACTTC